This T cell receptor beta chain was recovered during a study of shared clonotypes between healthy human individuals. Samples underwent the assay at deep level. TCRdb's table, derived via immunoSEQ multiplex PCR, lists solely in-frame clones and lacks some. The sample holds about 730,000 clones, approximately 72% seen once. The junction had 2 bases not matched to a gene; V was cut back by 0 bases and J by 3 bases. Germline V lookup: CDR1 MRHNA, CDR2 SNTAGT. The CDR3 covers 16 residues. There are many counts of this clone. The sequencing sample was made of memory CD4+ T cells sorted from blood. Subset reported: CD45RA-negative fraction. This clonotype was obtained from a woman aged 25 to 39 in good health. The chain has TRBV6-4 and TRBJ2-2, with TRBD1 identical over 9 bases. The CDR3 coding sequence is TGTGCCAGCAGTGACTCGGGACAGGGCGACACCGGGGAGCTGTTTTTT. Residues: CASSDSGQGDTGELFF.